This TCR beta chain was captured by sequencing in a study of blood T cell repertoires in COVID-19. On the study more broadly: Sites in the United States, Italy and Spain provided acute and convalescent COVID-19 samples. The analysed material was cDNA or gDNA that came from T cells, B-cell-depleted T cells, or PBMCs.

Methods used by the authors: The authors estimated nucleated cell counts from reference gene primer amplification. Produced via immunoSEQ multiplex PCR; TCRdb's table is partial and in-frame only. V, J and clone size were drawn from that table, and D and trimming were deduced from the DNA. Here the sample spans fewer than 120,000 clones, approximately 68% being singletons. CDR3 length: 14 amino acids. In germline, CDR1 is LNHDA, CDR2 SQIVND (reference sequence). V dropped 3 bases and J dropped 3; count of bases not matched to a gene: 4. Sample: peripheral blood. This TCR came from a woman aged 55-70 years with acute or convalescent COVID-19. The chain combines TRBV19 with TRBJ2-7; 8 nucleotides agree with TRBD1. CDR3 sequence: CASSIGGQGYEQYF. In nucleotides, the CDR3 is TGTGCCAGTAGTATTGGTGGACAGGGCTACGAGCAGTACTTC.